A single sample is the source of the 21 T cell receptor beta chains below, sequenced in a study of cytomegalovirus exposure and HLA in healthy donors. The PCR had 60 Vbeta and 13 Jbeta primers. TCRdb's table, derived via immunoSEQ multiplex PCR, lists solely in-frame clones and lacks some. The profile shows around 130,000 clones, around 80% of them singletons. The sample was PBMCs. These receptors were obtained from a woman aged 18-35 years in good health and CMV-seronegative.

V gene TRBV18 combines with J gene TRBJ2-5; maybe TRBD2 (5 bases). Trimming took off 0 bases at V and 6 bases at J, with 11 bases between the two ends. Germline CDR1 reads KGHSH; CDR2 reads LQKENI. The CDR3 contains 14 residues. The CDR3 sequence is CASSPPLAMQTQYF. The CDR3 region has the DNA TGTGCCAGCTCACCACCGCTAGCCATGCAGACCCAGTACTTC.

V usage is TRBV18 and J usage is TRBJ2-3, with D perhaps TRBD1 (5 bases). The CDR3 has 14 amino acids. CDR1 is KGHSH, CDR2 LQKENI, per germline. Trimming left V 1 base short and J 3 bases short, with 8 bases between. The chain's CDR3 is CASSPLRGTDTQYF. CDR3 in DNA: TGTGCCAGCTCACCACTAAGGGGAACAGATACGCAGTATTTT.

The V gene is TRBV9, the J gene TRBJ2-2, with D perhaps matching TRBD2 (6 bases). CDR3 length: 16 residues. Trimming shortened V by 4 bases and J by 0 bases, and 13 bases separated the two germline ends. CDR1 and CDR2 (germline): SGDLS, YYNGEE. CDR3 sequence (DNA): TGTGCCAGCAGCCCTTCGGCGGGATCGAACACCGGGGAGCTGTTTTTT. Translating gives CASSPSAGSNTGELFF.

The gene calls are TRBV5-1 and TRBJ1-6; D is ambiguous. There are 14 residues in the CDR3. CDR1 and CDR2 from the germline V gene are SGHRS and YFSETQ. Deletions cut 0 bases from V and 3 bases from J, with 4 bases between. The CDR3 protein is CASSLDSYNSPLHF. The CDR3 nucleotides are TGCGCCAGCAGCTTGGACAGCTATAATTCACCCCTCCACTTT. Using reference TRBV5-1 and TRBJ1-6 for the parts outside the CDR3, the full variable domain is KAGVTQTPRYLIKTRGQQVTLSCSPISGHRSVSWYQQTPGQGLQFLFEYFSETQRNKGNFPGRFSGRQFSNSRSEMNVSTLELGDSALYLCASSLDSYNSPLHFGNGTRLTVT.

The rearrangement uses TRBV9 and TRBJ2-7; D is perhaps TRBD1 (5 bases). The CDR3 spans 15 residues. In germline, CDR1 is SGDLS, CDR2 YYNGEE. Trimming took off 0 bases at V and 0 bases at J, with 10 bases between the two ends. CDR3 sequence: CASSVGQLSSYEQYF. As DNA, the CDR3 is TGTGCCAGCAGCGTAGGACAGCTGAGCTCCTACGAGCAGTACTTC.

The CDR3 is CASSLEVWRGDNEQFF. The CDR3, as DNA: TGTGCCAGCAGCTTGGAGGTTTGGCGGGGAGATAATGAGCAGTTCTTC. The genes are TRBV5-6 and TRBJ2-1; maybe TRBD2 (6 bases). The V end was cut by 0 bases, the J end by 7 bases, with 17 bases between. In germline, CDR1 is SGHDT, CDR2 YYEEEE. The CDR3 runs to 16 residues. Combining the CDR3 with reference TRBV5-6 and TRBJ2-1 gives the whole variable domain DAGVTQSPTHLIKTRGQQVTLRCSPKSGHDTVSWYQQALGQGPQFIFQYYEEEERQRGNFPDRFSGHQFPNYSSELNVNALLLGDSALYLCASSLEVWRGDNEQFFGPGTRLTVL.

About this clone: An end of the junction differs from the germline gene, which may be a read error. The genes are TRBV19 and TRBJ2-7, with TRBD1 matching over 10 bases. The CDR3 runs 13 residues. Germline V gives CDR1 LNHDA, CDR2 SQIVND (reference sequence). The CDR3 DNA is TGTGCCGGTAGCCCGGGACAGGGGTACGAGCAGTACTTC. It translates to CAGSPGQGYEQYF.

The chain employs TRBV21-1 and TRBJ2-7; TRBD1, as called in the table, went unchecked against the DNA. TRBV21-1 is classified as a pseudogene. This CDR3 has 14 amino acids. The CDR3 sequence: CASSKGGQSYEQYF. Here the CDR3 DNA reads TGTGCCAGCAGCAAGGGTGGACAGTCCTACGAGCAGTACTTC.

For the CDR3, the DNA is TGTGCCAGCAGTAGTGGGGGGGCTTCAGGGGCTGAAGCTTTCTTT. The encoded protein is CASSSGGASGAEAFF. This chain uses TRBV7-3 with TRBJ1-1, with a tentative D call TRBD1 (6 bases). The CDR3 has 15 residues. Trimming left V 6 bases short and J 6 bases short, with 20 bases between. Germline V gives CDR1 SGHTA, CDR2 FQGTGA.

The chain couples TRBV11-2 to TRBJ1-4; D is perhaps TRBD1 (5 bases). Deletions cut 1 base from V and 0 bases from J, with 12 bases between. The CDR3 is made up of 17 amino acids. In germline, CDR1 is SGHAT, CDR2 FQNNGV. CDR3 loop: CASSLGQTAATNEKLFF. The CDR3 DNA reads TGTGCCAGCAGCTTAGGGCAGACAGCTGCAACTAATGAAAAACTGTTTTTT. Variable domain in full (rest from reference TRBV11-2 and TRBJ1-4): EAGVAQSPRYKIIEKRQSVAFWCNPISGHATLYWYQQILGQGPKLLIQFQNNGVVDDSQLPKDRFSAERLKGVDSTLKIQPAKLEDSAVYLCASSLGQTAATNEKLFFGSGTQLSVL.

V is TRBV2 and J is TRBJ2-3; 8 nucleotides agree with TRBD1. CDR3 length: 15 residues. Per the germline V gene, CDR1 is SNHLY and CDR2 is FYNNEI. The ends lost 5 bases at V and 6 bases at J; junction bases unmatched: 10. The CDR3 nucleotides are TGTGCCAGCAGTTGGGGCCGGACAGGGCGTGATACGCAGTATTTT. Its protein is CASSWGRTGRDTQYF. Supplemented by reference TRBV2 and TRBJ2-3, the full variable domain reads EPEVTQTPSHQVTQMGQEVILRCVPISNHLYFYWYRQILGQKVEFLVSFYNNEISEKSEIFDDQFSVERPDGSNFTLKIRSTKLEDSAMYFCASSWGRTGRDTQYFGPGTRLTVL.

The chain has TRBV4-1 and TRBJ1-6; the D gene is possibly TRBD1 (6 bases). CDR3 length equals 17 residues. Germline CDR1 reads MGHRA; CDR2 reads YSYEKL. Trimming stripped 3 bases from V and 7 bases from J, with 19 bases between. The DNA for the CDR3 is TGCGCCAGCAGCCAGATGGACAGTCGGAAATCCAATTCACCCCTCCACTTT. Protein: CASSQMDSRKSNSPLHF.

The V and J genes are TRBV13 and TRBJ2-7; D possibly corresponds to TRBD1 (5 bases). Looked up from germline, CDR1 is PRHDT and CDR2 is FYEKMQ (reference sequence). The CDR3 is 14 amino acids. Trimming cost V 5 bases and J 5 bases, with 16 bases left between them. The CDR3 reads CASSPTPQGNEQYF. The CDR3 nucleotides read TGTGCCAGCAGCCCGACCCCCCAGGGAAACGAGCAGTACTTC.

The chain links TRBV6-5 to TRBJ1-4, with a tentative D call TRBD1 (5 bases). The V end lost 6 bases, the J end lost 4 bases, and 12 bases lay between the germline ends. Per germline, CDR1 MNHEY and CDR2 SVGAGI. The CDR3 spans 14 residues. CDR3 bases: TGTGCCAGCAGACCCGACAGAGTTAATGAAAAACTGTTTTTT. It translates to CASRPDRVNEKLFF.

V and J are TRBV7-9 and TRBJ1-5; D gene uncertain. V shed 3 bases and J shed 0 bases, with 6 bases lying between them. This CDR3 comprises 14 residues. Germline V gene lookup returns CDR1 SEHNR and CDR2 FQNEAQ (reference sequence). DNA of the CDR3: TGTGCCAGCAGCTTTACAGATAGCAATCAGCCCCAGCATTTT. Translated: CASSFTDSNQPQHF.

J is TRBJ1-4 and V is TRBV5-1, with 7 bases fitting TRBD1. Germline CDR1 reads SGHRS; CDR2 reads YFSETQ. CDR3 size: 13 residues. V lost 0 bases, J lost 12 bases, and 5 bases stayed unmatched. CDR3 amino acids: CASSLVGQGELFF. The DNA for the CDR3 is TGCGCCAGCAGCTTGGTAGGCCAGGGGGAACTGTTTTTT.

This sequence joins TRBV7-9 and TRBJ2-5; possible D gene TRBD1, 6 bases. The V and J ends lost 5 bases and 2 bases respectively, with 18 bases between them. Germline V gene data show CDR1 as SEHNR and CDR2 as FQNEAQ (reference sequence). The CDR3 has 16 residues. The CDR3 coding sequence is TGTGCCAGCAGCCCCCCGGGACACGCGCTTCAAGAGACCCAGTACTTC. Protein sequence: CASSPPGHALQETQYF.

This chain links TRBV11-2 with TRBJ2-7; 9 bases match TRBD1. The CDR3 is 15 amino acids. The V and J ends lost 6 bases and 4 bases, in that order; junction bases with no gene match: 10. Germline V CDR1 and CDR2: SGHAT, FQNNGV. Here the CDR3 reads CASSSRGQGSYEQYF. The CDR3 nucleotides read TGTGCCAGCAGTTCGAGGGGACAGGGTTCATACGAGCAGTACTTC.

Remarks on this clone: The germline gene is not matched at one end of the junction; a read error may be the cause. This sequence joins TRBV7-9 and TRBJ1-5; D ambiguous. The CDR3 covers 15 residues. CDR1 and CDR2 from the germline V gene are SEHNR and FQNEAQ (reference sequence). In DNA form, the CDR3 reads TGTTCCAGCAGCCCCGGAGGGTCCCCCAGTCAGCCCCAGCATTTT. The encoded protein is CSSSPGGSPSQPQHF.

This clone came up once. The chain combines TRBV5-1 with TRBJ1-1; D possibly corresponds to TRBD1 (5 bases). V was cut by 4 bases and J by 0 bases, with 16 bases left in between. Germline V gene lookup returns CDR1 SGHRS and CDR2 YFSETQ. CDR3 length: 16 residues. The chain's CDR3 is CASSDPRGTMNTEAFF. The CDR3 DNA is TGCGCCAGCAGCGACCCACGGGGGACTATGAACACTGAAGCTTTCTTT.

V is TRBV30 and J is TRBJ2-7; 10 bases align to TRBD2. V was pared by 1 base and J by 2 bases, with 5 bases of the junction left unmatched. The germline V gene has CDR1 GTSNPN and CDR2 SVGIG (reference sequence). This CDR3 comprises 15 residues. The CDR3 here is CAWSGLAGGTYEQYF. The CDR3 nucleotides read TGTGCCTGGAGTGGACTAGCGGGCGGAACCTACGAGCAGTACTTC.